This T cell receptor (beta chain) originates from a study of regulatory and conventional T cells in RAG deficiency. Study-level points and caveats: Omenn CD25-high CD127-low cells may be activated cells, not true Tregs. RAG-deficient patients showed markedly lower Shannon entropy and higher Simpson indices than control T-cell subsets.

Trimming pared 3 bases from V and 0 bases from J, leaving 12 bases between. The CDR3 has 17 residues. Germline values: CDR1 MNHEY, CDR2 SMNVEV (reference sequence). Measured with immunoSEQ multiplex PCR; TCRdb has only the in-frame clones, and not every one. The sample lists 5,500 to 8,500 clones; around nine tenths were seen once. As to this clone: The antigen is unknown. In the same sample, other DNA sequences code for this CDR3.

Regulatory T cells were sorted from blood as CD4+ CD25-high CD127-low cells. This sample also belongs to another study, concerning regulatory T cells. Per that paper: Primers: 52 TRBV forward and 13 TRBJ reverse.

The material sequenced was CD127- CD25+ CD4+ Tregs sorted from blood. This receptor was taken from a human donor in good health. This chain joins TRBV27 and TRBJ1-6; D gene unclear. The DNA for the CDR3 is TGTGCCAGCAGTTTGTATGGCGGAGGCTCCTATAATTCACCCCTCCACTTT. Translated: CASSLYGGGSYNSPLHF.